This is a list of T cell receptor beta chains from one sample in a study of blood T cell repertoires in COVID-19. Sequencing used immunoSEQ multiplex PCR; TCRdb keeps in-frame clones, though not all of them. The profile shows under 300,000 clones, about nine tenths of them singletons. Material: peripheral blood. The receptors were gathered from a woman aged 25 to 39 with active or convalescent COVID-19. Each CDR3 is given with its conserved first and last residue. D genes are given only for firm matches. Some rows mark clone size as missing; the rest say once, few, many or name a class of expanded clone.

TRBJ1-1 | - | - | TRBV12-3/TRBV12-4 | CASSYLSRTEAFF | TGTGCCAGCAGCTATCTTTCTCGAACTGAAGCTTTCTTT
TRBJ2-1 | TRBD2 | once | TRBV6-6 | CASSQRGGTRNEQFF | TGTGCCAGCAGCCAGCGGGGGGGCACCCGAAATGAGCAGTTCTTC
TRBJ1-2 | TRBD1 | - | TRBV4-1 | CASSQAGRGFYGYTF | TGCGCCAGCAGCCAAGCTGGCAGGGGGTTCTATGGCTACACCTTC
TRBJ2-3 | TRBD2 | - | TRBV6-2/TRBV6-3 | CASSEPGGPTDTQYF | TGTGCCAGCAGCGAACCGGGGGGGCCGACAGATACGCAGTATTTT
TRBJ2-5 | - | - | TRBV7-3 | CASSSRGSGETQYF | TGTGCCAGCTCTTCACGGGGGTCGGGAGAGACCCAGTACTTC
TRBJ2-5 | TRBD2 | once | TRBV20-1 | CSASKRGAQETQYF | TGCAGTGCTAGTAAGCGGGGGGCCCAAGAGACCCAGTACTTC
TRBJ1-1 | TRBD1 | - | TRBV28 | CASSTDRGLSLNTEAFF | TGTGCCAGCAGCACCGACAGGGGGCTCAGTCTGAACACTGAAGCTTTCTTT
TRBJ2-3 | - | - | TRBV5-1 | CASSTGGAVGTDTQYF | TGCGCCAGCAGTACTGGGGGGGCCGTAGGCACAGATACGCAGTATTTT
TRBJ1-5 | - | few | TRBV28 | CASREGGHSNQPQHF | TGTGCCAGCAGGGAGGGAGGCCATAGCAATCAGCCCCAGCATTTT
TRBJ2-7 | TRBD1 | - | TRBV15 | CATSEDRGWYEQYF | TGTGCCACCAGCGAGGACAGGGGCTGGTACGAGCAGTACTTC
TRBJ1-6 | - | - | TRBV2 | CARKNGADHSPLHF | TGTGCCAGAAAGAATGGGGCAGATCATTCACCCCTCCACTTT
TRBJ1-4 | - | - | TRBV5-1 | CASSLNWEKLFF | TGCGCCAGCAGCTTGAACTGGGAGAAACTGTTTTTT
TRBJ2-3 | - | - | TRBV3-1/TRBV3-2 | CASSQEFARGADTQYF | TGTGCCAGCAGCCAAGAGTTTGCCAGGGGCGCAGATACGCAGTATTTT
TRBJ1-1 | - | - | TRBV6-5 | CASTDSKTGLTEAFF | TGTGCCAGCACCGACTCGAAAACAGGGCTCACTGAAGCTTTCTTT
TRBJ2-5 | TRBD2 | - | TRBV7-8 | CASSPRLAGGLEAQYF | TGTGCCAGCAGCCCTAGACTAGCGGGGGGGCTTGAAGCCCAGTACTTC
TRBJ1-5 | - | - | TRBV6-5 | CASTQGALSNQPQHF | TGTGCCAGCACCCAAGGGGCCCTTAGCAATCAGCCCCAGCATTTT
TRBJ2-1 | TRBD2 | few | TRBV10-3 | CAITPGLADNEQFF | TGTGCCATCACCCCGGGACTAGCGGACAATGAGCAGTTCTTC
TRBJ2-7 | - | - | TRBV7-8 | CASSLGPVYLTWEQYF | TGTGCCAGCAGCTTAGGGCCAGTATACCTTACGTGGGAGCAGTACTTC
TRBJ2-1 | - | - | TRBV28 | CASVHRGGSSYNEQFF | TGTGCCAGCGTCCACCGTGGGGGGAGCTCCTACAATGAGCAGTTCTTC
TRBJ2-7 | TRBD1 | - | TRBV5-4 | CASSLDRVSYEQYF | TGTGCCAGCAGCCTAGACAGGGTTTCCTACGAGCAGTACTTC
TRBJ2-4 | - | - | TRBV18 | CASSPTRENIQYF | TGTGCCAGCTCACCCACCCGAGAAAACATTCAGTACTTC
TRBJ1-5 | TRBD1 | - | TRBV6-2/TRBV6-3 | CASSSGTGGDQPQHF | TGTGCCAGCAGCTCAGGGACAGGGGGAGATCAGCCCCAGCATTTT
TRBJ2-1 | TRBD2 | few | TRBV10-1 | CASSPGLAGLEQFF | TGCGCCAGCAGTCCCGGACTAGCGGGGCTTGAGCAGTTCTTC
TRBJ2-7 | - | - | TRBV6-6 | CASSSQGHSGTYEQYF | TGTGCCAGCAGTTCACAGGGACATTCAGGTACCTACGAGCAGTACTTC
TRBJ2-7 | TRBD1 | - | TRBV7-2 | CASSFTGGNYEQYF | TGTGCCAGCAGCTTTACAGGGGGTAACTACGAGCAGTACTTC
TRBJ1-1 | TRBD1 | - | TRBV6-6 | CASSLYSGTGVLGRGTEAFF | TGTGCCAGCAGTCTATATTCCGGGACAGGGGTCCTGGGGCGCGGCACTGAAGCTTTCTTT
TRBJ1-2 | - | - | TRBV6-5 | CASRLTTYGYTF | TGTGCCAGCCGACTTACGACCTATGGCTACACCTTC
TRBJ1-5 | - | - | TRBV30 | CAWSSSVINQPQHF | TGTGCCTGGAGTTCGAGCGTCATTAATCAGCCCCAGCATTTT
TRBJ2-7 | TRBD2 | - | TRBV5-1 | CASSLEVAGGYEQYF | TGCGCCAGCAGCTTGGAAGTTGCGGGGGGGTACGAGCAGTACTTC
TRBJ2-1 | - | - | TRBV18 | CASSPGTPRNNEQFF | TGTGCCAGCTCACCCGGGACTCCGCGCAACAATGAGCAGTTCTTC